These T cell receptor beta chains were read from a single sample in a study of blood T cell repertoires in COVID-19. The method was immunoSEQ multiplex PCR; TCRdb's version includes in-frame clones alone and lacks a portion of them. The data contain over 150,000 clones, roughly 84% of them singletons. The sample taken for sequencing was PBMCs or T cells enriched from blood (not recorded which). Receptor source: a woman in her 50s who had recovered from COVID-19. Both conserved end residues are part of each CDR3. D genes are given only for firm matches. Size values are once, few and many counts, or a class for expanded clones, and some rows have none.

J gene: TRBJ2-2
clone size: .
D gene: .
V gene: TRBV19
CDR3 DNA: TGTGCCAGTAAGAGAAGAAGCGCCGGGGAGCTGTTTTTT
CDR3 protein: CASKRRSAGELFF

J gene: TRBJ2-2
clone size: .
D gene: .
V gene: TRBV11-3
CDR3 DNA: TGTGCCAGCAGCTTCCCGGCCGGGGAGCTGTTTTTT
CDR3 protein: CASSFPAGELFF

J gene: TRBJ2-1
clone size: once
D gene: TRBD1
V gene: TRBV24-1
CDR3 DNA: TGTGCCACCAGTGATTTAGGGACAGCCGCCTACAATGAGCAGTTCTTC
CDR3 protein: CATSDLGTAAYNEQFF

J gene: TRBJ2-1
clone size: .
D gene: TRBD1
V gene: TRBV11-2
CDR3 DNA: TGTGCCAGCAGCTTGAGTCCGCCTCGCAGGGGGTATACAATGAGATGGTTCTTC
CDR3 protein: CASSLSPPRRGYTMRWFF

J gene: TRBJ2-1
clone size: once
D gene: TRBD2
V gene: TRBV12-3/TRBV12-4
CDR3 DNA: TGTGCCGGGGGGACTAGCGGGCAGAATGAGCAGTTCTTC
CDR3 protein: CAGGTSGQNEQFF

J gene: TRBJ2-5
clone size: .
D gene: TRBD2
V gene: TRBV5-1
CDR3 DNA: TGCGCCAGCAGCTTGGCCTCACTAGCGGGAGGGTACCAAGAGACCCAGTACTTC
CDR3 protein: CASSLASLAGGYQETQYF

J gene: TRBJ2-5
clone size: .
D gene: TRBD1
V gene: TRBV13
CDR3 DNA: TGTGCCAGCAGCTTACAGGGGGCGCGGGAGACCCAGTACTTC
CDR3 protein: CASSLQGARETQYF

J gene: TRBJ1-5
clone size: .
D gene: TRBD1
V gene: TRBV28
CDR3 DNA: TGTGCCAGCAGTTTACTGGGGGCAGGGGGCAAGGGCAATCAGCCCCAGCATTTT
CDR3 protein: CASSLLGAGGKGNQPQHF

J gene: TRBJ2-7
clone size: .
D gene: TRBD1
V gene: TRBV24-1
CDR3 DNA: TGTGCCACCAGTGCGGGACAGTCCTACGAGCAGTACTTC
CDR3 protein: CATSAGQSYEQYF

J gene: TRBJ2-7
clone size: once
D gene: TRBD2
V gene: TRBV4-1
CDR3 DNA: TGCGCCAGCAGCCAAGATCAGGGACTAGCGGGAGTCTCCTACGAGCAGTACTTC
CDR3 protein: CASSQDQGLAGVSYEQYF

J gene: TRBJ1-5
clone size: .
D gene: TRBD1
V gene: TRBV19
CDR3 DNA: TGTGCCAGTAGTATAGGGGACAGGAACAATCAGCCCCAGCATTTT
CDR3 protein: CASSIGDRNNQPQHF

J gene: TRBJ2-5
clone size: .
D gene: TRBD2
V gene: TRBV7-8
CDR3 DNA: TGTGCCAGCAGCTTATTAGCGGGAGGACAAGAGACCCAGTACTTC
CDR3 protein: CASSLLAGGQETQYF

J gene: TRBJ1-2
clone size: .
D gene: .
V gene: TRBV29-1
CDR3 DNA: TGCAGTGCGGGGCAGGACTATGGCTACACCTTC
CDR3 protein: CSAGQDYGYTF

J gene: TRBJ1-1
clone size: .
D gene: .
V gene: TRBV21-1
CDR3 DNA: TGTGCCAGCAGCAAAGACTACGGGGAGGCGAACACTGAAGCTTTCTTT
CDR3 protein: CASSKDYGEANTEAFF

J gene: TRBJ2-1
clone size: .
D gene: TRBD2
V gene: TRBV4-1
CDR3 DNA: TGCGCCAGCAGCCACCCCCGACTAGCGGGAGGCCAAACCAATGAGCAGTTCTTC
CDR3 protein: CASSHPRLAGGQTNEQFF

J gene: TRBJ2-1
clone size: .
D gene: TRBD2
V gene: TRBV19
CDR3 DNA: TGTGCCAGTAGTTCCCGAACTAGCGGGTCTTACAATGAGCAGTTCTTC
CDR3 protein: CASSSRTSGSYNEQFF

J gene: TRBJ1-5
clone size: .
D gene: .
V gene: TRBV18
CDR3 DNA: TGTGCCAGCTTACAGGGTGAGGGTCAGCCCCAGCATTTT
CDR3 protein: CASLQGEGQPQHF

J gene: TRBJ1-1
clone size: .
D gene: .
V gene: TRBV6-1
CDR3 DNA: TGTGCCAGCAGTGAATGGGGCCTCACAGCTGAAGCTTTCTTT
CDR3 protein: CASSEWGLTAEAFF

J gene: TRBJ2-7
clone size: .
D gene: TRBD1
V gene: TRBV5-8
CDR3 DNA: TGTGCCAGCAGCCATCGGGACAGGGGAAGTTACGAGCAGTACTTC
CDR3 protein: CASSHRDRGSYEQYF

J gene: TRBJ2-1
clone size: once
D gene: TRBD1
V gene: TRBV5-4
CDR3 DNA: TGTGCCAGCAGCACCGGGACAGTTTACAATGAGCAGTTCTTC
CDR3 protein: CASSTGTVYNEQFF

J gene: TRBJ1-2
clone size: .
D gene: .
V gene: TRBV18
CDR3 DNA: TGTGCCAGCTCACCCCAAGCTTCTAACTATGGCTACACCTTC
CDR3 protein: CASSPQASNYGYTF

J gene: TRBJ2-5
clone size: .
D gene: TRBD1
V gene: TRBV18
CDR3 DNA: TGTGCCAGCTCAGGGGACAGACAAGAGACCCAGTACTTC
CDR3 protein: CASSGDRQETQYF

J gene: TRBJ1-1
clone size: .
D gene: TRBD1
V gene: TRBV6-6
CDR3 DNA: TGTGCCAGCAGAGATGACAGGGGCCGTAACACTGAAGCTTTCTTT
CDR3 protein: CASRDDRGRNTEAFF

J gene: TRBJ2-1
clone size: .
D gene: TRBD2
V gene: TRBV7-8
CDR3 DNA: TGTGCCAGCAGCTTAGAGGAGCGCTATAGCGGGAGCATGACAAGGGAGCAGTTCTTC
CDR3 protein: CASSLEERYSGSMTREQFF

J gene: TRBJ2-7
clone size: .
D gene: TRBD1
V gene: TRBV27
CDR3 DNA: TGTGCCAGCAGTTTACAGACAGGGTTTGGCGAGCAGTACTTC
CDR3 protein: CASSLQTGFGEQYF

J gene: TRBJ1-1
clone size: .
D gene: .
V gene: TRBV6-5
CDR3 DNA: TGTGCCAGCACTCTAGAGGGGGAGAACACTGAAGCTTTCTTT
CDR3 protein: CASTLEGENTEAFF

J gene: TRBJ1-2
clone size: .
D gene: .
V gene: TRBV28
CDR3 DNA: TGTGCCAGCAGTTATACAGGGTATGGCTACACCTTC
CDR3 protein: CASSYTGYGYTF

J gene: TRBJ2-7
clone size: .
D gene: .
V gene: TRBV7-9
CDR3 DNA: TGTGCCAGCAGCTTCACAGGGTCCGGCGAGCAGTACTTC
CDR3 protein: CASSFTGSGEQYF

J gene: TRBJ2-7
clone size: many
D gene: TRBD2
V gene: TRBV6-5
CDR3 DNA: TGTGCCAGCAGTTACACCAGTGGGGGGGACGAGCAGTACTTC
CDR3 protein: CASSYTSGGDEQYF

J gene: TRBJ1-2
clone size: .
D gene: .
V gene: TRBV2
CDR3 DNA: TGTGCCAGCGAATCCAACGGCCGGAAGGGGCGCTACACCTTC
CDR3 protein: CASESNGRKGRYTF

J gene: TRBJ2-1
clone size: .
D gene: TRBD2
V gene: TRBV18
CDR3 DNA: TGTGCCAGCTCACTAGCGGGAGAGTACAATGAGCAGTTCTTC
CDR3 protein: CASSLAGEYNEQFF

J gene: TRBJ2-1
clone size: .
D gene: TRBD2
V gene: TRBV6-5
CDR3 DNA: TGTGCCAGCAGACCACCGGGACTAGCGTTGAATGAGCAGTTCTTC
CDR3 protein: CASRPPGLALNEQFF

J gene: TRBJ2-2
clone size: few
D gene: .
V gene: TRBV23-1
CDR3 DNA: TGCGCCAGCAGTCAACCTTACACCGGGGAGCTGTTTTTT
CDR3 protein: CASSQPYTGELFF

J gene: TRBJ2-4
clone size: .
D gene: TRBD1
V gene: TRBV11-2
CDR3 DNA: TGTGCCAGCAGCTTACCGGACAGGCCCAACATTCAGTACTTC
CDR3 protein: CASSLPDRPNIQYF

J gene: TRBJ2-1
clone size: .
D gene: .
V gene: TRBV3-1/TRBV3-2
CDR3 DNA: TGTGCCAGCAGCCAGCTGCAGGGAAGCTCCTACAATGAGCAGTTCTTC
CDR3 protein: CASSQLQGSSYNEQFF

J gene: TRBJ1-3
clone size: .
D gene: .
V gene: TRBV4-3
CDR3 DNA: TGCGCCAGCAGCCAAGATTCCGGGGGGTTAGGAAACACCATATATTTT
CDR3 protein: CASSQDSGGLGNTIYF

J gene: TRBJ2-7
clone size: .
D gene: TRBD2
V gene: TRBV7-2
CDR3 DNA: TGTGCCAGCAGCTTAGATTTGGCGGGAGGGCCCGCCCCGCAGTACTTC
CDR3 protein: CASSLDLAGGPAPQYF

J gene: TRBJ2-3
clone size: .
D gene: .
V gene: TRBV19
CDR3 DNA: TGTGCCAGTACCGCTTCAGGGCAGATAACAGATACGCAGTATTTT
CDR3 protein: CASTASGQITDTQYF

J gene: TRBJ2-3
clone size: .
D gene: TRBD1
V gene: TRBV10-3
CDR3 DNA: TGTGCCACAGGACAGGGGGCAAGCACAGATACGCAGTATTTT
CDR3 protein: CATGQGASTDTQYF

J gene: TRBJ1-2
clone size: .
D gene: TRBD1
V gene: TRBV3-1/TRBV3-2
CDR3 DNA: TGTGCCAGCAGCCAAAAGGGACAGAGCTATGGCTACACCTTC
CDR3 protein: CASSQKGQSYGYTF

J gene: TRBJ2-2
clone size: .
D gene: .
V gene: TRBV4-1
CDR3 DNA: TGCGCCAGCAGCCAACCTACTAGATACGGGGAGCTGTTTTTT
CDR3 protein: CASSQPTRYGELFF

J gene: TRBJ2-7
clone size: .
D gene: TRBD2
V gene: TRBV4-1
CDR3 DNA: TGCGCCAGCAGCCCCCCAGGGAGGGCCGGAGAGCAGTACTTC
CDR3 protein: CASSPPGRAGEQYF

J gene: TRBJ2-3
clone size: .
D gene: .
V gene: TRBV9
CDR3 DNA: TGTGCCAGCAGCGTAGGTCCCTCAGATACGCAGTATTTT
CDR3 protein: CASSVGPSDTQYF

J gene: TRBJ2-7
clone size: .
D gene: .
V gene: TRBV19
CDR3 DNA: TGTGCCAGTAGACTCCGGGACTCATCCTACGAGCAGTACTTC
CDR3 protein: CASRLRDSSYEQYF

J gene: TRBJ1-2
clone size: .
D gene: .
V gene: TRBV29-1
CDR3 DNA: TGCAGCGTTGGGGAGAACTATGGCTACACCTTC
CDR3 protein: CSVGENYGYTF

J gene: TRBJ2-1
clone size: .
D gene: .
V gene: TRBV6-5
CDR3 DNA: TGTGCCAGCACCCGCGGGACCTCCGACTTCAATGAGCAGTTCTTC
CDR3 protein: CASTRGTSDFNEQFF